This T cell receptor (beta chain) appears in the sequencing data of a study of cytomegalovirus exposure and HLA in healthy donors. Across the whole study: Of all 400 or so donors who were genotyped, about 84% belonged to the Caucasian-associated ancestry cluster.

General observations from the study: Reported results showed that the classifier diagnosed cytomegalovirus status with high specificity and sensitivity. Follow-up analysis seemed to connect common viral pathogens with several of the most significant clusters identified. Investigators reported 150 to 200 TCR beta chains as tied to cytomegalovirus.

In the PCR, 60 Vbeta and 13 Jbeta primers were used. The repertoire was sequenced with immunoSEQ multiplex PCR; TCRdb's copy has only in-frame clones and lacks some. The sample has about 130,000 clones; more than 60% are singletons. To note about this clone: Its antigen remains unknown.

Per the germline V gene, CDR1 is SEHNR and CDR2 is FQNEAQ (reference sequence). V was pared by 11 bases and J by 7 bases, with 16 bases between. The CDR3 spans 12 residues. The clonotype comes from a woman aged 40 to 50 in good health and CMV-seronegative. Sequenced: PBMCs. V and J are TRBV7-9 and TRBJ2-3; tentative D call: TRBD2 (7 bases). The DNA of the CDR3 is TGTGCCGGGCGGGGGCTTAGGAATACGCAGTATTTT. This gives the protein CAGRGLRNTQYF.